These 7 T cell receptor beta chains were sequenced from one sample in a study of T-cell memory formation after mild COVID-19. One entry per CDR3 protein results from TCRdb running MiXCR on the 5' RACE reads. The table includes some 50,000 distinct CDR3 sequences, roughly a quarter detected once. Sequenced sample: PBMCs or a T cell subset sorted from them (not recorded which). The receptors were gathered from a man between 18 and 35 years old who had mild COVID-19 (a few samples of this study predate the infection). Cell type and time point are not known.

The sample holds a few counts of this clonotype. This chain connects TRBV6-5 to TRBJ1-1; D call uncertain. The V gene lost 0 bases and the J gene lost 2 bases, with 4 bases spanning the gap. This CDR3 is 13 amino acids long. From germline, CDR1 is MNHEY and CDR2 SVGAGI. CDR3 loop: CASSYSVNTEAFF. The CDR3 DNA is TGTGCCAGCAGTTACTCGGTCAACACTGAAGCTTTCTTT.

The sample holds a few counts of this clonotype. The chain couples TRBV15 to TRBJ2-2; 12 positions match TRBD1. The CDR3 is 18 amino acids. Losses at the gene ends were 0 bases for V and 2 bases for J; bases not matched to a gene: 4. Germline V gene sequence: CDR1 LNHNV, CDR2 YYDKDF (reference sequence). The CDR3 sequence is CATSRDRGQGANTGELFF. DNA for the CDR3: TGTGCCACCAGCAGAGATCGGGGACAGGGGGCAAACACCGGGGAGCTGTTTTTT.

The rearrangement uses TRBV20-1 and TRBJ1-2; tentative D call: TRBD1 (6 bases). V lost 0 bases to trimming and J lost 8 bases, with 22 bases between them. The CDR3 covers 16 residues. Germline-derived CDR1 and CDR2 are DFQATT and SNEGSKA (reference sequence). The CDR3 sequence: CSARDLGVGRGFGYTF. Written as DNA, the CDR3 is TGCAGTGCTAGAGATCTTGGAGTCGGCAGGGGCTTCGGCTACACCTTC.

The J gene is TRBJ1-1, the V gene TRBV5-1; no clear D gene. Between the trimmed V and J ends, which lost 4 bases and 1 base, there was a span of 14 bases. Germline V gives CDR1 SGHRS, CDR2 YFSETQ. The CDR3 length is 15 residues. CDR3 sequence (DNA): TGCGCCAGCAGCCCCGGAGACAAACAGAACACTGAAGCTTTCTTT. It encodes CASSPGDKQNTEAFF.

This chain links TRBV18 with TRBJ2-3; 8 nucleotides align to TRBD2. This CDR3 region has 14 residues. V lost 5 bases and J lost 6; bases outside the gene matches: 7. Germline V gene data show CDR1 as KGHSH and CDR2 as LQKENI. The DNA of the CDR3 is TGTGCCAGCTCATCGGAGAGCGGGGGCGATACGCAGTATTTT. It specifies CASSSESGGDTQYF.

The chain employs TRBV20-1 and TRBJ1-1; D call uncertain. Germline V lookup: CDR1 DFQATT, CDR2 SNEGSKA (reference sequence). The V end lost 0 bases, the J end lost 4 bases, and 12 bases lay between the germline ends. The CDR3 extends over 14 amino acids. The CDR3 is CSARDPRETTEAFF. CDR3 DNA sequence: TGCAGTGCTAGAGATCCGAGGGAGACCACTGAAGCTTTCTTT.

The chain uses TRBV12-3 or TRBV12-4 and TRBJ1-1; possibly TRBD1 for D (5 bases). V lost 5 bases and J lost 0, with 10 bases in between. This CDR3 spans 14 amino acids. The CDR3 here is CASSVQGLNTEAFF. The CDR3 DNA sequence: TGTGCCAGCAGTGTCCAGGGACTGAACACTGAAGCTTTCTTT.